These 4 T cell receptor beta chains were sequenced from one sample in a study of memory CD4+ T cells and cytomegalovirus serostatus. The sort gate was single viable CD3+CD4+CD8-CD45RO+ cells for memory CD4+ T cells. Sequenced by immunoSEQ multiplex PCR; TCRdb stores in-frame clones only, minus some. The sample yields 61,000 or so clones, 80% seen once. Sequenced material: memory CD4+ T cells from blood. Receptor source: an adult in good health and CMV-seronegative. Some clones in this sample may be carry-over from other donors' samples.

V is TRBV28 and J is TRBJ1-1, with TRBD1 identical over 8 bases. The CDR3 is 15 residues long. The V and J ends lost 3 bases and 3 bases, in that order; junction bases with no gene match: 6. CDR1 and CDR2 from the germline V gene are MDHEN and SYDVKM. CDR3 sequence: CASSLTGQGDTEAFF. The DNA of the CDR3 is TGTGCCAGCAGTTTGACAGGACAGGGTGACACTGAAGCTTTCTTT.

This chain joins TRBV5-5 and TRBJ2-1, with TRBD1 matching 11 bases. Per the germline V gene, CDR1 is SGHKS and CDR2 is YYEKEE (reference sequence). There are 15 residues in the CDR3. The ends lost 2 bases at V and 7 bases at J; junction bases unmatched: 5. The CDR3 DNA follows: TGTGCCAGCAGCTTTCGGGACAGGGGGGGGAATGAGCAGTTCTTC. Amino acid sequence: CASSFRDRGGNEQFF.

The chain employs TRBV5-1 and TRBJ1-1; D is ambiguous. The V end was cut by 3 bases, the J end by 0 bases, with 9 bases between. The CDR3 runs 14 residues. The germline V gene encodes CDR1 SGHRS and CDR2 YFSETQ. The CDR3, as DNA: TGCGCCAGCAGCTCGCTAGGTATGAACACTGAAGCTTTCTTT. Protein product: CASSSLGMNTEAFF.

The chain combines TRBV5-1 with TRBJ1-1; D unclear. Per germline, CDR1 SGHRS and CDR2 YFSETQ. This CDR3 spans 13 amino acids. The ends were cut back, 2 bases at V and 0 bases at J, with 5 bases in the middle. Here the CDR3 DNA reads TGCGCCAGCAGCTTACAGATGAACACTGAAGCTTTCTTT. Encoded protein: CASSLQMNTEAFF.